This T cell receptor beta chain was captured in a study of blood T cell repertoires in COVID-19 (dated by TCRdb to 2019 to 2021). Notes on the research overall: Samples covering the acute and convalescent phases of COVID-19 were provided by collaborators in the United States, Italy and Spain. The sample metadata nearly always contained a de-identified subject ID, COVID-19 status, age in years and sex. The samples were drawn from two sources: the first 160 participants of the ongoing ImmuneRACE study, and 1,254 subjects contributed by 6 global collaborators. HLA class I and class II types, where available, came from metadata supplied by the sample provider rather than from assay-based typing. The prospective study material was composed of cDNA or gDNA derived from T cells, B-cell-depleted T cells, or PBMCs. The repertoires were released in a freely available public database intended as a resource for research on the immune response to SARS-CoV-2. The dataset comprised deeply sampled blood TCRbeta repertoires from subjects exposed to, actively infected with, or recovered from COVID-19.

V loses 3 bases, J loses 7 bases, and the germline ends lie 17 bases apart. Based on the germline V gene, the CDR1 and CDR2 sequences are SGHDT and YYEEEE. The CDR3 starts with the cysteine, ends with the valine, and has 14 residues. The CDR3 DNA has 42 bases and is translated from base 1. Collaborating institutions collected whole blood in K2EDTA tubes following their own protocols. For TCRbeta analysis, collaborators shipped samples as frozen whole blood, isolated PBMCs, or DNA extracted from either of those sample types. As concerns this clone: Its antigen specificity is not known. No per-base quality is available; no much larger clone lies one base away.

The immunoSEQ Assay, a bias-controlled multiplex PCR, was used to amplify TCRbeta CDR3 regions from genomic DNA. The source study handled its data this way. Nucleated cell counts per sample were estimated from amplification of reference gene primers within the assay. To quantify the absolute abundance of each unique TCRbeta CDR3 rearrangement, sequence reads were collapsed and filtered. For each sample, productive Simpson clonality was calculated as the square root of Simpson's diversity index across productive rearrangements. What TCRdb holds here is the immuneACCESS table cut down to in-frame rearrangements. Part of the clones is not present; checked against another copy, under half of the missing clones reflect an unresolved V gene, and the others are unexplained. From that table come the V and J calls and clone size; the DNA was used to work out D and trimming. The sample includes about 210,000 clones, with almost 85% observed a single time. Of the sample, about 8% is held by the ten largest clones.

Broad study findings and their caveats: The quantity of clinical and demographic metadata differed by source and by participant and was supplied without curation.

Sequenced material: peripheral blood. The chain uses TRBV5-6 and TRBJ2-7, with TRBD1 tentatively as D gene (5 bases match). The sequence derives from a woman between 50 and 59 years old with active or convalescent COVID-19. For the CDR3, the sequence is CASSSGFRTPEQYV. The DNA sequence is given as TGTGCCAGCAGCTCAGGTTTCCGGACACCTGAGCAGTACGTC.